This TCR beta chain was recorded in a study of T cell responses to AZD1222 COVID-19 vaccine. Notes on the study in general: Every sample of the repertoires postdated the peak T cell response. Only 5 or 6 people who got AZD1222 tested seropositive at baseline. Regions 160-218 and 743-854 held dominance among vaccine-associated CD4 TCRs, which spanned spike. Clonal diversity may have been underestimated in mostly white British donors.

The V end was cut by 0 bases, the J end by 6 bases, with 8 bases between. The CDR3 sequence is 14 residues long. CDR1 is PRHDT, CDR2 FYEKMQ, per germline (reference sequence). For this clone: No antigen is known for it.

Only in-frame clones appear in the TCRdb table, and some are missing; sequencing was by immunoSEQ multiplex PCR. Among about 160,000 clones listed, roughly nine tenths were seen once. This sequence joins TRBV13 and TRBJ2-2; D call uncertain. Sequenced material: peripheral blood, taken 28 days after the second AZD1222 dose. This sequence was found in an adult who received the AZD1222 COVID-19 vaccine. The CDR3 nucleotides read TGTGCCAGCAGCTTAGGTGGTTCTTCCGGGGAGCTGTTTTTT. Translating gives CASSLGGSSGELFF. The full variable domain, in which reference TRBV13 and TRBJ2-2 provide the parts outside the CDR3, is AAGVIQSPRHLIKEKRETATLKCYPIPRHDTVYWYQQGPGQDPQFLISFYEKMQSDKGSIPDRFSAQQFSDYHSELNMSSLELGDSALYFCASSLGGSSGELFFGEGSRLTVL.